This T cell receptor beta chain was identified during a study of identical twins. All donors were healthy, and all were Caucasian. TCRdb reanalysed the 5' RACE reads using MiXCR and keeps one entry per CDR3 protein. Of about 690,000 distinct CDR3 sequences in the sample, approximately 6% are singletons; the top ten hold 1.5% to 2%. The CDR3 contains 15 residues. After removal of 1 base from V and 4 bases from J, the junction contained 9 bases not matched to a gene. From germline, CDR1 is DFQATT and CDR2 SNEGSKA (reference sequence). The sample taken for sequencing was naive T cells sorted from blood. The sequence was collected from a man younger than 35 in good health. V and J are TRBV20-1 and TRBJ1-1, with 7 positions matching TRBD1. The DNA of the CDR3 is TGCAGTGCTAGAGGGCCAGGGGGGGTTGGCACTGAAGCTTTCTTT. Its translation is CSARGPGGVGTEAFF.